The source of this T cell receptor beta chain is a study of response to subunit inactivated influenza vaccine. Germline V lookup: CDR1 MNHEY, CDR2 SVGEGT. The CDR3 has 17 residues. J was trimmed by 0 bases and V by 6 bases; bases with no gene match: 5. One entry per CDR3 protein results from TCRdb running MiXCR on the RT-PCR reads. The sample contains a few hundred thousand distinct CDR3 sequences, roughly 15% of which appear only once. Broader study findings: Authors proposed each seasonal influenza vaccination draws in few new T cells.

As regards this clonotype: Its antigen remains unknown.

The input for sequencing was PBMCs from blood, taken approximately 13 days after vaccination. This clonotype originated in a man aged 50 or older who received an inactivated influenza vaccine. V is TRBV6-2 or TRBV6-3 and J is TRBJ2-6; 10 nucleotides match TRBD2. The CDR3 protein is CASSGAGGISGANVLTF. CDR3 in DNA: TGTGCCAGCAGCGGAGCGGGAGGGATCTCTGGGGCCAACGTCCTGACTTTC.